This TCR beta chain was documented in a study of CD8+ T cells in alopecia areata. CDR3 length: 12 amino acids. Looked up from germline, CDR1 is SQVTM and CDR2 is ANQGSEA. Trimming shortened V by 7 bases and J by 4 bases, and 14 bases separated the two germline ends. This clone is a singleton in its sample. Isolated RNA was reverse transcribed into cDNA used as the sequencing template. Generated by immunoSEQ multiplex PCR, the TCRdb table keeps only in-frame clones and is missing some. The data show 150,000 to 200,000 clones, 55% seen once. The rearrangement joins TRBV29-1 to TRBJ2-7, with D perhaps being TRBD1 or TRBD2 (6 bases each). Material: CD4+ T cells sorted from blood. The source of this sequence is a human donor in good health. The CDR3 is CSAAGTMYEQYF. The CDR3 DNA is TGCAGCGCGGCGGGGACAATGTACGAGCAGTACTTC.